Shown below are 13 T cell receptor beta chains from a single sample sequenced in a study of blood T cell repertoires in COVID-19 (TCRdb year 2020). The library relied on the immunoSEQ multiplex PCR assay. Here the immuneACCESS table is served through TCRdb, limited to in-frame sequences with V and J called. Missing clones are a known gap in these copies; in checked studies unresolved V genes cover under half, and the rest lacks a known reason. This sample lists about 190,000 clones; around 85% were detected once. 9.5% to 15% of the sample goes to the ten largest clones. Sequencing input: peripheral blood. These receptor sequences come from a woman aged 45-65 years with acute or convalescent COVID-19.

The chain is built from TRBV2 and TRBJ2-5; TRBD1 is a possible D gene (6 bases). The germline V gene encodes CDR1 SNHLY and CDR2 FYNNEI. The CDR3 contains 16 residues. The germline V and J ends were trimmed by 6 bases and 0 bases, with 17 bases remaining between them. CDR3 DNA: TGTGCCAGCAGATCCGGAAGGCAGGGGTACCAAGAGACCCAGTACTTC. Its translation: CASRSGRQGYQETQYF.

This chain joins TRBV28 and TRBJ1-1, with D maybe TRBD1 (6 bases). The CDR3 runs 15 residues. Trimming removed 4 bases from V and 5 bases from J, with 17 bases in between. CDR1 and CDR2 from the germline V gene are MDHEN and SYDVKM. The CDR3 here is CASSSKGGARTEAFF. CDR3 nucleotide sequence: TGTGCCAGCAGTTCCAAGGGGGGGGCGCGGACTGAAGCTTTCTTT. Full variable domain (rest looked up from reference TRBV28 and TRBJ1-1): DVKVTQSSRYLVKRTGEKVFLECVQDMDHENMFWYRQDPGLGLRLIYFSYDVKMKEKGDIPEGYSVSREKKERFSLILESASTNQTSMYLCASSSKGGARTEAFFGQGTRLTVV.

The rearrangement uses TRBV30 and TRBJ2-7, with TRBD1 identical over 8 bases. The CDR3 spans 13 residues. Trimming at V came to 7 bases and at J to 4 bases, leaving 9 bases not matched to a gene. In germline, CDR1 is GTSNPN, CDR2 SVGIG (reference sequence). In nucleotides, the CDR3 is TGTGCCTCCAGGACAGGGTCCGATTACGAGCAGTACTTC. Its translation: CASRTGSDYEQYF.

The chain employs TRBV6-5 and TRBJ1-3; D not certain. V lost 7 bases, J lost 0 bases, and 13 bases lay in between. Germline V gene sequence: CDR1 MNHEY, CDR2 SVGAGI. This CDR3 region has 15 residues. The CDR3, as DNA: TGTGCCAGCATTGGGGAGTTCGTCTCTGGAAACACCATATATTTT. Amino acid sequence: CASIGEFVSGNTIYF.

This rearrangement joins TRBV3-1 (or the pseudogene TRBV3-2) to TRBJ1-6, with D perhaps TRBD1 (6 bases). Germline values: CDR1 LGHDT, CDR2 YNNKEL (reference sequence). Deletions cut 6 bases from V and 9 bases from J, with 18 bases between. CDR3 size: 15 residues. The CDR3 sequence: CASRRGGGGPSPLHF. CDR3 nucleotides: TGTGCCAGCAGACGCGGAGGCGGGGGCCCTTCACCCCTCCACTTT.

This rearrangement joins TRBV24-1 to TRBJ2-7; tentative D call: TRBD1 (5 bases). The CDR3 length is 16 residues. The ends were cut back, 6 bases at V and 2 bases at J, with 19 bases in the middle. Germline V gene lookup returns CDR1 KGHDR and CDR2 SFDVKD. The CDR3 DNA is TGTGCCACCAGTCAATACGACAGAGCTTTTCCCTACGAGCAGTACTTC. Protein sequence: CATSQYDRAFPYEQYF.

This chain links TRBV7-9 with TRBJ2-7; D unclear. The CDR3 loop spans 10 amino acids. Germline-derived CDR1 and CDR2 are SEHNR and FQNEAQ (reference sequence). Trimming removed 5 bases from V and 7 bases from J, with 6 bases in between. The CDR3: CASSPGEQYF. The CDR3 region has the DNA TGTGCCAGCAGCCCCGGGGAGCAGTACTTC.

This sequence joins TRBV5-1 and TRBJ2-7, with TRBD1 as a possible D gene (6 bases). Germline assignment: CDR1 SGHRS and CDR2 YFSETQ. The V gene lost 0 bases and the J gene lost 7 bases, with 11 bases spanning the gap. The CDR3 totals 13 residues. CDR3 sequence: CASSLDRVGEQYF. The CDR3 DNA sequence: TGCGCCAGCAGCTTGGACAGGGTCGGGGAGCAGTACTTC. Variable domain in full (rest from reference TRBV5-1 and TRBJ2-7): KAGVTQTPRYLIKTRGQQVTLSCSPISGHRSVSWYQQTPGQGLQFLFEYFSETQRNKGNFPGRFSGRQFSNSRSEMNVSTLELGDSALYLCASSLDRVGEQYFGPGTRLTVT.

The chain is built from TRBV6-5 and TRBJ2-4, with D unresolved. The CDR3 extends over 14 amino acids. V lost 7 bases and J 0 bases, leaving 10 bases between the germline ends. The germline V gene has CDR1 MNHEY and CDR2 SVGAGI. The CDR3 DNA is TGTGCCAGCATTGGCCAAGTAGCCAAAAACATTCAGTACTTC. It encodes CASIGQVAKNIQYF.

This clone has a single count. The CDR3 loop reads CASSQDRGVNYEQYF. The CDR3 DNA reads as TGCGCCAGCAGCCAAGATCGGGGGGTAAACTACGAGCAGTACTTC. This chain links TRBV4-1 with TRBJ2-7; 7 bases are shared with TRBD2. Germline CDR1 is MGHRA and CDR2 is YSYEKL. CDR3 length: 15 residues. V trimming: 0 bases; J trimming: 3 bases; junction bases outside the gene matches: 5.

The chain has TRBV24-1 and TRBJ2-3; no definite D call. This CDR3 spans 11 amino acids. Germline V gives CDR1 KGHDR, CDR2 SFDVKD. DNA of the CDR3: TGTGCTTCCGGTTCCACAGATACGCAGTATTTT. This translates into CASGSTDTQYF.

This sequence joins TRBV19 and TRBJ1-5; the match to TRBD1 covers 8 bases. V shed 5 bases, J shed 15 bases, and the junction held 6 bases outside the gene matches. CDR1 is LNHDA, CDR2 SQIVND, per germline (reference sequence). The CDR3 has 11 amino acids. CDR3 amino acids: CASSLGQGWHF. The CDR3 bases are TGTGCCAGTAGTCTTGGACAGGGTTGGCATTTT.

This clone was seen at least ten times. Other DNA sequences from this sample encode an identical CDR3 as well. The chain joins TRBV28 to TRBJ1-6; D perhaps matches TRBD1 (5 bases). Germline V gives CDR1 MDHEN, CDR2 SYDVKM. The CDR3 contains 13 residues. Trimming left V 3 bases short and J 7 bases short, with 7 bases between. The CDR3 reads CASSFDSNSPLHF. In DNA, the CDR3 is TGTGCCAGCAGTTTTGACAGCAATTCACCCCTCCACTTT.